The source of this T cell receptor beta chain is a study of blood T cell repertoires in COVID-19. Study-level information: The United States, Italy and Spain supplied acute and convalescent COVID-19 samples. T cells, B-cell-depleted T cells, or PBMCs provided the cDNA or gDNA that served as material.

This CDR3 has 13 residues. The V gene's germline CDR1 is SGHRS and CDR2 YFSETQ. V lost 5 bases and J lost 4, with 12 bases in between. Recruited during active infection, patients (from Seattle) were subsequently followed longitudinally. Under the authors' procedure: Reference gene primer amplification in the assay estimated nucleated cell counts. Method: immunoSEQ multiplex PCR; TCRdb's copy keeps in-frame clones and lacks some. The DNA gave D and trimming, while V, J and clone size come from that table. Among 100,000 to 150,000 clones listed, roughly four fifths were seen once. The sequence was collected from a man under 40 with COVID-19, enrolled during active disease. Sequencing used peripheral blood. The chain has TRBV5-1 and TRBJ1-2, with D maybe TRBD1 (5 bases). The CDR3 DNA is TGCGCCAGCAGAACCGACAGCTCCTATGGCTACACCTTC. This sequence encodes CASRTDSSYGYTF.